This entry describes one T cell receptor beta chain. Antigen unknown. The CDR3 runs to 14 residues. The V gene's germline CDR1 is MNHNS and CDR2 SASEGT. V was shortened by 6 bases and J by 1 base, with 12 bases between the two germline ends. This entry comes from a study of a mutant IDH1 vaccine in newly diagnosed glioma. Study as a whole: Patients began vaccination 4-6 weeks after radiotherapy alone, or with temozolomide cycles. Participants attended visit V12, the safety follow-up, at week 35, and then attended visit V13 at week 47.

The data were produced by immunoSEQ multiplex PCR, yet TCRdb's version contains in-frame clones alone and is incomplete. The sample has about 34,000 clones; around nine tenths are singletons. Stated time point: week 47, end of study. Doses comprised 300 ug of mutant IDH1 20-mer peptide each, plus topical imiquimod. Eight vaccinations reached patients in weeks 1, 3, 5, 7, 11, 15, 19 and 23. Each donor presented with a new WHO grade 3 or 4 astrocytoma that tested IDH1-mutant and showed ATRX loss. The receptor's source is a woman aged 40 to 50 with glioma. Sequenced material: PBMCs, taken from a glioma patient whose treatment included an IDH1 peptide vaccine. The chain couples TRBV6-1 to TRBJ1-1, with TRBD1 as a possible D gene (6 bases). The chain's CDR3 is CASRIVQGNTEAFF. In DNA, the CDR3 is TGTGCCAGCAGGATCGTACAGGGGAACACTGAAGCTTTCTTT.